This TCR beta chain came from a study of blood T cell repertoires in COVID-19. Looking at the study overall: Donors in the United States, Italy and Spain gave samples during acute or convalescent COVID-19. The analysed material was cDNA or gDNA that came from T cells, B-cell-depleted T cells, or PBMCs.

Between the trimmed V and J ends, which lost 8 bases and 4 bases, there was a span of 21 bases. Per germline, CDR1 LNHDA and CDR2 SQIVND (reference sequence). The CDR3 is 16 residues long. Original methodology: Cell counts per sample came from amplifying reference gene primers. Sequencing was performed with immunoSEQ multiplex PCR; in TCRdb, only in-frame clones are kept and a portion is missing. V and J calls and clone size are as listed in that table; D and trimming were resolved from the DNA. The sample shows more than 90,000 clones, around nine tenths of them seen only once. The clonotype originates from a man in his forties with acute or convalescent COVID-19. Input material: peripheral blood. The V gene is TRBV19, the J gene TRBJ2-1; D is perhaps TRBD1 (9 bases). Here the CDR3 reads CASGSLAGQGYNEQFF. The CDR3 DNA reads TGTGCCAGTGGGTCCTTAGCGGGACAGGGATACAATGAGCAGTTCTTC.